This entry is about one T cell receptor (beta chain). Here immunoSEQ multiplex PCR was the method, and the copy in TCRdb shows in-frame clones only, minus some. This sample has around 150,000 clones, with 89% found just once. Germline V gene sequence: CDR1 SGHAT, CDR2 FQDESV (reference sequence). This CDR3 has 15 amino acids. V lost 5 bases and J lost 6; bases outside the gene matches: 9. This specimen comes from a study of control samples from healthy donors and cancer patients. Material for sequencing was blood. The rearrangement links TRBV11-1 to TRBJ2-2, with TRBD1 identical over 7 bases. The TCR comes from a man aged 30 to 39 in good health. In DNA, the CDR3 is TGTGCCAGCAGCCCGACAGGGAAGTTTTCCGGGGAGCTGTTTTTT. It encodes CASSPTGKFSGELFF.